A few counts support the clone carrying this T cell receptor (beta chain). Antigen specificity is unknown. V was trimmed by 4 bases and J by 7 bases, leaving 13 bases between them. The CDR3 is 13 residues long. CDR1 is LGHNA and CDR2 is YSLEER in the germline V gene. Unique molecular identifiers were built into the TCR beta cDNA libraries. TCRdb ran MiXCR on the PCR reads and lists one entry per CDR3 protein. The sample records roughly 430,000 distinct CDR3 sequences, 30% to 45% being singletons. The sample originates from a study of post-analysis software for immune sequencing data. Study results and limitations: TRBV5-6, TRBV5-1 and TRBV20-1 were among several TRBV segments more frequent in patients than controls.

Sequencing was done on a sample of blood. J is TRBJ1-2 and V is TRBV4-3; a possible D gene is TRBD1 (5 bases). The TCR comes from a girl aged 2-10 years with multiple sclerosis. CDR3 amino acids: CASSPYRTGGYTF. The CDR3 nucleotides are TGCGCCAGCAGCCCGTACAGGACGGGTGGCTACACCTTC.